A selection of T cell receptor beta chains follows, all from one sample in a study of cytomegalovirus exposure and HLA in healthy donors. Clones were sequenced by immunoSEQ multiplex PCR, and TCRdb holds only the in-frame ones, with some missing. The data show tens of thousands of clones, and the top ten clones hold 20% to 30%. Sequenced sample: PBMCs. These TCRs come from a man aged 40-49 years in good health and CMV-seropositive. The CDR3 runs from the conserved cysteine through the conserved F or W. D genes are given only for firm matches.

v_gene: TRBV30
d_gene: -
j_gene: TRBJ1-4
CDR3nt: TGTGCCTGGTCGACAGGTTTGAATGAAAAACTGTTTTTT
CDR3aa: CAWSTGLNEKLFF

v_gene: TRBV19
d_gene: TRBD1
j_gene: TRBJ2-5
CDR3nt: TGTGCCAGTAGTACCACAGGGGGCGCAGAGACCCAGTACTTC
CDR3aa: CASSTTGGAETQYF

v_gene: TRBV28
d_gene: -
j_gene: TRBJ1-4
CDR3nt: TGTGCCAGCAGTCTCACCGAGAGGGAACTGTTTTTT
CDR3aa: CASSLTERELFF

v_gene: TRBV27
d_gene: -
j_gene: TRBJ2-1
CDR3nt: TGTGCCAGCAGGCCCCCGGGATACTACAATGAGCAGTTCTTC
CDR3aa: CASRPPGYYNEQFF

v_gene: TRBV6-5
d_gene: -
j_gene: TRBJ2-7
CDR3nt: TGTGCCAGCAGTTACGGGGGGACAGATGAGCAGTACTTC
CDR3aa: CASSYGGTDEQYF

v_gene: TRBV29-1
d_gene: TRBD2
j_gene: TRBJ2-1
CDR3nt: TGCAGCGTTCCAACCGGGACTAGCGTCGGTGAGCAGTTCTTC
CDR3aa: CSVPTGTSVGEQFF

v_gene: TRBV5-1
d_gene: -
j_gene: TRBJ1-1
CDR3nt: TGCGCCAGCAGCCGGGGAACGAACACTGAAGCTTTCTTT
CDR3aa: CASSRGTNTEAFF

v_gene: TRBV7-2
d_gene: TRBD1
j_gene: TRBJ2-2
CDR3nt: TGTGCCAGCAGCTTAGGTGGGGGACAGGGAGTATCCGGGGAGCTGTTTTTT
CDR3aa: CASSLGGGQGVSGELFF

v_gene: TRBV5-1
d_gene: -
j_gene: TRBJ1-1
CDR3nt: TGCGCCAGCAGCTTGGTTGGAGGGGCTGAAGCTTTCTTT
CDR3aa: CASSLVGGAEAFF

v_gene: TRBV5-4
d_gene: TRBD1
j_gene: TRBJ2-1
CDR3nt: TGTGCCAGCAGCTTGGAAAGGGACAGGGGCAATGGGCAGTTCTTC
CDR3aa: CASSLERDRGNGQFF

v_gene: TRBV5-8
d_gene: -
j_gene: TRBJ1-5
CDR3nt: TGTGCCAGCAGCGTTAACAGAGACAATCAGCCCCAGCATTTT
CDR3aa: CASSVNRDNQPQHF

v_gene: TRBV9
d_gene: TRBD1
j_gene: TRBJ2-5
CDR3nt: TGTGCCAGCAGCGTAGCGGCTAGGGGGCAACAGGGGACCCAGTACTTC
CDR3aa: CASSVAARGQQGTQYF

v_gene: TRBV6-6
d_gene: TRBD1
j_gene: TRBJ1-2
CDR3nt: TGTGCCAGCAGGGACGGGACAGGGAATGGCTACACCTTC
CDR3aa: CASRDGTGNGYTF

v_gene: TRBV5-8
d_gene: TRBD1
j_gene: TRBJ2-7
CDR3nt: TGTGCCAGCAGCTTGGGGACAGGGAGTCAGACGGACGAGCAGTACTTC
CDR3aa: CASSLGTGSQTDEQYF

v_gene: TRBV28
d_gene: -
j_gene: TRBJ2-2
CDR3nt: TGTGCCAGCAAATCGGGGGGCGAGAACACCGGGGAGCTGTTTTTT
CDR3aa: CASKSGGENTGELFF

v_gene: TRBV30
d_gene: -
j_gene: TRBJ1-5
CDR3nt: TGTGCCTGGAGTGCAGGGAGGTTGAGCAATCAGCCCCAGCATTTT
CDR3aa: CAWSAGRLSNQPQHF

v_gene: TRBV27
d_gene: -
j_gene: TRBJ2-1
CDR3nt: TGTGCCAGCAGTTTTTCCGGGAGCTACAATGAGCAGTTCTTC
CDR3aa: CASSFSGSYNEQFF

v_gene: TRBV5-1
d_gene: -
j_gene: TRBJ2-3
CDR3nt: TGCGCCAGCAGTCAGCGTGGAAGTACCCGCACAGATACGCAGTATTTT
CDR3aa: CASSQRGSTRTDTQYF

v_gene: TRBV2
d_gene: -
j_gene: TRBJ1-1
CDR3nt: TGTGCCAGGGTCCGGGAGTCGAGGGGTGAAGCTTTCTTT
CDR3aa: CARVRESRGEAFF

v_gene: TRBV7-2
d_gene: TRBD2
j_gene: TRBJ2-5
CDR3nt: TGTGCCAGCAGCTTAGTAGCGGGGTACCAAGAGACCCAGTACTTC
CDR3aa: CASSLVAGYQETQYF

v_gene: TRBV29-1
d_gene: -
j_gene: TRBJ1-3
CDR3nt: TGCAGCGTTGAAGACAAAAACTCTGGAAACACCATATATTTT
CDR3aa: CSVEDKNSGNTIYF

v_gene: TRBV5-1
d_gene: TRBD1
j_gene: TRBJ1-1
CDR3nt: TGCGCCAGCGAAGGACAGGGGGAAGGAAAAGGGGCTTTCTTT
CDR3aa: CASEGQGEGKGAFF

v_gene: TRBV27
d_gene: -
j_gene: TRBJ2-7
CDR3nt: TGTGCCAGCAGTTTACTACGCGGAGGGGCCCCCTACGAGCAGTACTTC
CDR3aa: CASSLLRGGAPYEQYF

v_gene: TRBV30
d_gene: -
j_gene: TRBJ2-2
CDR3nt: TGTGCCTGGAGTTTACTGCGCACCGGGGAGCTGTTTTTT
CDR3aa: CAWSLLRTGELFF

v_gene: TRBV11-2
d_gene: -
j_gene: TRBJ2-5
CDR3nt: TGTGCCAGCAGCCAGGGGGGTTCAGAGACCCAGTACTTC
CDR3aa: CASSQGGSETQYF

v_gene: TRBV19
d_gene: -
j_gene: TRBJ2-7
CDR3nt: TGTGCCAGTAGTAAGCCCAGCGGGCAGACCTACGAGCAGTACTTC
CDR3aa: CASSKPSGQTYEQYF

v_gene: TRBV6-1
d_gene: -
j_gene: TRBJ1-4
CDR3nt: TGTGCCAGCAGTGAAGATGCAGGGGCTGGGGAAAAACTGTTTTTT
CDR3aa: CASSEDAGAGEKLFF

v_gene: TRBV29-1
d_gene: TRBD1
j_gene: TRBJ2-1
CDR3nt: TGCAGCGTTGCTTCCGGGACAGTAGACAATGAGCAGTTCTTC
CDR3aa: CSVASGTVDNEQFF

v_gene: TRBV5-1
d_gene: -
j_gene: TRBJ2-1
CDR3nt: TGCGCCAGCAGGGATGAGGGCAGCTCCTACAATGAGCAGTTCTTC
CDR3aa: CASRDEGSSYNEQFF